The entry below gives a single TCR beta chain sequence along with its context. Each sample had 9.3 x 10^4 or so TCR templates assayed. TCRdb keeps only in-frame clones here, not all; method: immunoSEQ multiplex PCR. This table has about 100,000 clones, 75% to 95% appearing once. This specimen belongs to a study of siplizumab effects on memory and regulatory T cells. The sample taken for sequencing was CD4+ T cells sorted from blood. This TCR was sampled from a human donor in good health.

For the CDR3, the DNA is TGTGCCACCAGCAGAGCCAGCGGGGGACCACGAGTGCAGTACTTC. Amino acid sequence: CATSRASGGPRVQYF. V usage is TRBV15 and J usage is TRBJ2-7, with TRBD2 matching 8 bases. Germline V gene data show CDR1 as LNHNV and CDR2 as YYDKDF (reference sequence). The CDR3 consists of 15 residues. Unmatched junction bases numbered 11, after V lost 1 base and J lost 9 bases.